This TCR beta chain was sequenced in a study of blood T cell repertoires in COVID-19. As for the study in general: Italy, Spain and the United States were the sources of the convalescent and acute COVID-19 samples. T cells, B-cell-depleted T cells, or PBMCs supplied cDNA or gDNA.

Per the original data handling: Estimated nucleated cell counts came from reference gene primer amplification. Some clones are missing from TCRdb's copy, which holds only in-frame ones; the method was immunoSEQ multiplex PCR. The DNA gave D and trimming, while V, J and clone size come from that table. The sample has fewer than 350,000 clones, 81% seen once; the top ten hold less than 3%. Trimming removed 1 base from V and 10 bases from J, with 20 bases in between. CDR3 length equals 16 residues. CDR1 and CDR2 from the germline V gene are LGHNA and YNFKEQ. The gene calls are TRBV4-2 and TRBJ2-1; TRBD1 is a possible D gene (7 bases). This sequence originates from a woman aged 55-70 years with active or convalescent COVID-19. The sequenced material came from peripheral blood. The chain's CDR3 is CASSQVEGAPEGEQFF. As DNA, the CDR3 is TGTGCCAGCAGCCAAGTGGAGGGGGCACCCGAAGGGGAGCAGTTCTTC.